The 2 T cell receptor beta chains below come from one sample, sequenced in a study of blood T cells in healthy people across ages (dated by TCRdb to between 2014 and 2016). The library came from 5' RACE. Sequencing instrument: Illumina HiSeq 2500. A second PCR of about 7 to 12 cycles was run with a J-beta primer mix and a sample-barcoded 5' primer. The raw public reads went through TCRdb reprocessing: fastp at Q25, MiXCR clone calling, in-frame beta chains kept. Here each entry gathers all rows of one CDR3 protein and keeps the most common genes and DNA. This sample gives fewer than 800,000 distinct CDR3 sequences in total; roughly 25% of them show up just once. The ten largest clones add up to under 9.5% of the sample. The same data also contributed to another study, on T cells of mothers and their children.

Sequencing was performed on blood. The receptors originated from a boy between 10 and 17 years old in good health.

This chain connects TRBV27 to TRBJ1-1; D not resolved. V lost 4 bases, J lost 4 bases, and 16 bases lay in between. CDR1 and CDR2 (germline): MNHEY, SMNVEV (reference sequence). This CDR3 has 15 residues. CDR3 sequence reads: CASSSPTSPSTEAFF. CDR3 nucleotide sequence: TGTGCCAGCAGTTCTCCGACTAGCCCCTCCACTGAAGCTTTCTTT.

The chain combines TRBV5-5 with TRBJ2-7; no clear D. V gave up 0 bases and J gave up 0 bases, with 10 bases separating them. Germline V gene data show CDR1 as SGHKS and CDR2 as YYEKEE (reference sequence). The length of the CDR3 is 15 residues. The chain's CDR3 is CASSLAFGSSYEQYF. As DNA, the CDR3 is TGTGCCAGCAGCTTGGCTTTTGGCAGCTCCTACGAGCAGTACTTC.